This T cell receptor (beta chain) emerged from a study of cytomegalovirus exposure and HLA in healthy donors. Study outcomes and limitations: CMV antigen specificity was confirmed in vitro for a few CMV-associated chains.

The V and J ends lost 5 bases and 5 bases, in that order; junction bases with no gene match: 5. This CDR3 contains 15 residues. Germline V gene data show CDR1 as SNHLY and CDR2 as FYNNEI. Comment on this clone: Its antigen is still unknown.

Amplification used 60 Vbeta primers and 13 Jbeta primers. The data were produced by immunoSEQ multiplex PCR, yet TCRdb's version contains in-frame clones alone and is incomplete. The data show over 150,000 clones, 85% seen once. This clonotype originated in a boy between 2 and 10 years old in good health and CMV-seronegative. The sequenced material came from PBMCs. V usage is TRBV2 and J usage is TRBJ2-5, with TRBD2 matching over 13 bases. CDR3 bases: TGTGCCAGCAGTCCGACTAGCGGGGGGAGGGAGACCCAGTACTTC. The encoded protein is CASSPTSGGRETQYF. Combining the CDR3 with reference TRBV2 and TRBJ2-5 gives the whole variable domain EPEVTQTPSHQVTQMGQEVILRCVPISNHLYFYWYRQILGQKVEFLVSFYNNEISEKSEIFDDQFSVERPDGSNFTLKIRSTKLEDSAMYFCASSPTSGGRETQYFGPGTRLLVL.